The sequence of this T cell receptor (beta chain) was determined in a study of regulatory T cells in long-lasting Graves disease (dated by TCRdb to about 2021). About the full investigation: To count as having persistent Graves' disease, a patient had to have received antithyroid drug treatment for over 5 years with TSH receptor autoantibodies remaining persistently positive. Peripheral blood TCR sequencing and RNA sequencing compared persistent Graves' disease patients with newly diagnosed Graves' disease patients. The study took place in China and was registered as a clinical trial. TCR sequencing covered some 13 persistent and around 20 newly diagnosed Graves' disease patients, approximately 33 samples in total. In the clinical cohort, patients with persistent Graves' disease had used antithyroid drugs for an average of roughly 10 years.

The time point label for this specimen denotes: persistent/refractory GD, antithyroid drugs over 5 years with positive TRAb. For both TCR sequencing and RNA sequencing, RNA was extracted from PBMCs in TRIzol. The diagnosis of Graves' disease was made according to American Thyroid Association guidelines. Recruitment of patients was carried out at an endocrinology department in Xi'an, China. Each patient gave 8.5 to 9.5 milliliters of peripheral blood, collected in an EDTA anticoagulant tube. Ficoll Paque Plus density gradient separation was used to isolate PBMCs, and no additional T cell sorting was done. An Agilent 2100 Bioanalyzer and agarose gel were used to check RNA quality, and a NanoDrop 2000 was used to measure RNA concentration. A note on this clonotype: Its antigen specificity is not known. Base qualities were left out, and no much larger clone turns up one base away.

The germline V gene specifies MDHEN as CDR1 and SYDVKM as CDR2. V is clipped by 7 bases and J by 5 bases, and the sequence between their germline boundaries is 14 bases long. The CDR3 spans 14 residues, from the cysteine through the phenylalanine. This entry keeps only the CDR3 DNA: 42 bases, framed from base 1. Results and caveats for the whole study, not just this receptor: The authors acknowledged the small sample size as a limitation that may reduce accuracy. A larger number of public clonotypes was shared among persistent patients (approximately 2,600) than among newly diagnosed patients (roughly 970). Compared with newly diagnosed patients, persistent Graves' disease patients had lower TCR Shannon entropy and fewer highly expanded clones, which suggests clonal expansion. The study examined only peripheral blood because the primary lesion, thyroid tissue, could not be accessed. TRBV28, TRBJ1-2 and TRBJ2-5 were preferentially used in persistent disease, while TRBV20-1 and TRBJ2-1 were favored in newly diagnosed disease. Sequencing and analysis were restricted to the TCR beta chain.

The library was made by multiplex PCR. Reads for this sample came from an Illumina HiSeq 4000. CDR3 regions were amplified by Arm-PCR with iRepertoire HTBI primers to construct TCR beta libraries. PCR products were gel purified before sequencing. For the original study's pipeline: Gene usage analysis of CDR3 amino acid clonotypes used the 62 TRBV and 12 to 15 TRBJ segments found across samples. Filtered high-quality paired reads were merged into contigs using COPE and FqMerger. Contigs were aligned with BLAST to IMGT TRBV, TRBD and TRBJ reference genes, and CDR3 was defined per IMGT. Highly expanded clones were defined as clonotypes with a frequency above 0.1%. Shannon entropy was used to measure repertoire diversity, and the Gini coefficient was used to measure V-J evenness. Public clonotypes were defined as clonotypes shared by more than one individual. TCRdb cleaned the public reads at Q25 with fastp, built clones with MiXCR and kept in-frame beta chains. All rows with the same CDR3 protein become a single entry with the most common DNA and genes. The authors' filters were not applied to this entry. The sample table holds 400,000 to 500,000 distinct CDR3 sequences, of which approximately 22% were seen once. The ten largest clones capture roughly an eighth of the sample.

The chain couples TRBV28 to TRBJ2-2; 5 matching bases give a weak D call of TRBD2. Sequencing was performed on peripheral blood mononuclear cells (PBMCs), taken when the disease was refractory, from a patient treated with antithyroid drugs. The TCR sequence derives from a female donor with Graves disease. The nucleotide sequence reads as follows: TGTGCCAGCATAGGAGGCCAATTTACCGGGGAGCTGTTTTTT. This codes for CASIGGQFTGELFF.